Given below is one T cell receptor (beta chain) in context. Living in under 30 US areas, the participants were between about 18 and 90 years of age. Participant-given clinical history determined each cohort assignment. The assay was immunoSEQ multiplex PCR, and TCRdb's table has in-frame clones only and misses some. Among a few hundred thousand clones, roughly 85% were seen once, and the ten largest hold roughly 4%. The germline V gene has CDR1 MNHEY and CDR2 SVGAGI. The CDR3 is made up of 15 amino acids. Trimming took 2 bases from V and 7 from J; bases not matched to a gene: 6. These data originate in a study of blood T cell repertoires in COVID-19.

The specimen was PBMCs or T cells enriched from blood (not recorded which). The receptor was isolated from a woman under 40 who had recovered from COVID-19. V and J are TRBV6-5 and TRBJ2-1; TRBD2 aligns across 9 bases. CDR3 sequence: CASSYPGSGGNEQFF. CDR3 sequence (DNA): TGTGCCAGCAGTTACCCTGGTAGCGGGGGTAATGAGCAGTTCTTC.